The next 20 T cell receptor beta chains were all read from a single sample in a study of Graves' ophthalmopathy and Graves' hyperthyroidism. Amplification targeted the TCR beta CDR3 regions, with RNA transcripts as the source material. Second-round multiplex PCR came after a first-round RT-PCR that employed HTBI primers. One entry per CDR3 protein, called by TCRdb with MiXCR from the multiplex PCR reads. This table has 580,000 or so distinct CDR3 sequences, under 45% appearing once. Source material: peripheral blood or thyroid tissue (not recorded which). These receptors all come from an adult man with Graves' hyperthyroidism.

This rearrangement joins TRBV6-5 to TRBJ1-1; D possibly corresponds to TRBD1 (6 bases). The germline V and J ends were trimmed by 8 bases and 4 bases, with 11 bases remaining between them. The CDR3 is 12 residues long. The germline gives CDR1 MNHEY, CDR2 SVGAGI. The CDR3 reads CASVQGFTEAFF. Here the CDR3 DNA reads TGTGCCAGCGTACAGGGATTCACTGAAGCTTTCTTT.

The chain links TRBV29-1 to TRBJ2-3; the match to TRBD2 covers 9 bases. The V gene end was trimmed by 7 bases and the J gene end by 0 bases; junction bases not matched to a gene: 11. Looked up from germline, CDR1 is SQVTM and CDR2 is ANQGSEA. The CDR3 length is 16 residues. CDR3 coding DNA: TGCAGCGACCCACTAGCGGGCATTCCTAGCACAGATACGCAGTATTTT. This gives the protein CSDPLAGIPSTDTQYF.

Ten or more counts support this clonotype. J is TRBJ2-6 and V is TRBV29-1; 8 bases are shared with TRBD2. The CDR3 contains 18 residues. Germline assignment: CDR1 SQVTM and CDR2 ANQGSEA. With 0 bases clipped from V and 0 bases from J, the junction kept 7 bases outside the gene matches. The CDR3 DNA is TGCAGCGTTGAAGATCGGGGGGGAAATTACTCTGGGGCCAACGTCCTGACTTTC. It codes for CSVEDRGGNYSGANVLTF.

This sequence joins TRBV29-1 and TRBJ2-5; no definite D call. Germline loops: CDR1 SQVTM, CDR2 ANQGSEA. V gave up 2 bases and J gave up 3 bases, with 7 bases separating them. The CDR3 extends over 12 amino acids. The CDR3 loop reads CSVEWSKETQYF. In nucleotides, the CDR3 is TGCAGCGTTGAATGGTCCAAAGAGACCCAGTACTTC.

The chain has TRBV29-1 and TRBJ2-1; a possible D gene is TRBD2 (6 bases). The CDR3 contains 16 residues. Germline V gene data show CDR1 as SQVTM and CDR2 as ANQGSEA. Trimming shortened V by 0 bases and J by 4 bases, and 16 bases separated the two germline ends. DNA of the CDR3: TGCAGCGTTGAAGATCCCCAGGAGGGAGATTACAATGAGCAGTTCTTC. It codes for CSVEDPQEGDYNEQFF.

The genes are TRBV20-1 and TRBJ2-7, with D possibly being TRBD2 (6 bases). The J call is uncertain, as TRBJ2-1 better fits the DNA end. Looked up from germline, CDR1 is DFQATT and CDR2 is SNEGSKA (reference sequence). This CDR3 has 14 amino acids. The CDR3 loop is CSARLGSGPNEQFF. The CDR3 nucleotides read TGCAGTGCTAGGCTGGGTAGCGGACCAAATGAGCAGTTCTTC.

This clonotype occurred a few times. The V and J genes are TRBV6-5 and TRBJ1-5; the match to TRBD1 covers 7 bases. This CDR3 comprises 14 residues. Germline-derived CDR1 and CDR2 are MNHEY and SVGAGI. V was pared by 6 bases and J by 3 bases, with 5 bases of the junction left unmatched. The DNA of the CDR3 is TGTGCCAGCAGGAACGGACAGGCCAATCAGCCCCAGCATTTT. Residues: CASRNGQANQPQHF.

CDR3 nucleotides: TGCGCCAGCAGCTTGTCCCCGGACAGGGGAGACACCATATATTTT. Amino acid sequence: CASSLSPDRGDTIYF. This chain uses TRBV5-1 with TRBJ1-3; 9 bases match TRBD1. In germline, CDR1 is SGHRS, CDR2 YFSETQ. With V trimmed by 1 base and J by 8 bases, 7 bases remained unmatched. The CDR3 covers 15 residues.

The rearrangement uses TRBV6-4 and TRBJ2-5; 8 bases are shared with TRBD2. This CDR3 spans 16 amino acids. With 5 bases clipped from V and 4 bases from J, the junction kept 12 bases outside the gene matches. Germline CDR1 is MRHNA and CDR2 is SNTAGT. The CDR3 sequence is CASSSTPGLGLETQYF. The CDR3 DNA is TGTGCCAGCAGTTCGACTCCGGGACTAGGCTTAGAGACCCAGTACTTC.

This clonotype was counted many times. The chain joins TRBV7-8 to TRBJ2-7; D is undetermined. The CDR3 sequence is 15 residues long. Trimming shortened V by 5 bases and J by 3 bases, and 17 bases separated the two germline ends. Germline V gene data show CDR1 as SGHVS and CDR2 as FQNEAQ. This CDR3 reads CASSPATSHLYEQYF. The CDR3, as DNA: TGTGCCAGCAGCCCAGCGACCTCGCACCTCTACGAGCAGTACTTC.

This clonotype was detected only a few times. This chain connects TRBV5-8 to TRBJ1-3; D possibly corresponds to TRBD1 (6 bases). The germline V and J ends were trimmed by 5 bases and 1 base, with 16 bases remaining between them. Germline CDR1 is SGHTS and CDR2 is YDEGEE. The CDR3 is 16 residues long. CDR3 protein: CASRNRAADSGNTIYF. As DNA, the CDR3 is TGTGCCAGCAGAAACAGGGCCGCCGATTCTGGAAACACCATATATTTT. Looking up the rest from reference TRBV5-8 and TRBJ1-3 gives the full variable domain: EAGVTQSPTHLIKTRGQQATLRCSPISGHTSVYWYQQALGLGLQFLLWYDEGEERNRGNFPPRFSGRQFPNYSSELNVNALELEDSALYLCASRNRAADSGNTIYFGEGSWLTVV.

The chain joins TRBV2 to TRBJ2-7, with 13 bases fitting TRBD2. The end of the DNA is better explained by TRBJ2-1, so the J call may be wrong. The length of the CDR3 is 14 residues. The germline V gene encodes CDR1 SNHLY and CDR2 FYNNEI. CDR3 region: CASSGTSGGDEQFF. The CDR3 nucleotides read TGTGCCAGCAGTGGGACTAGCGGGGGCGATGAGCAGTTCTTC.

This clonotype was seen at least ten times. This chain joins TRBV27 and TRBJ2-5; 11 bases agree with TRBD2. The CDR3 totals 14 residues. Germline V gives CDR1 MNHEY, CDR2 SMNVEV (reference sequence). V trimming: 2 bases; J trimming: 11 bases; junction bases outside the gene matches: 7. CDR3 amino acids: CASSLGGLAVRQYF. CDR3 DNA sequence: TGTGCCAGCAGTTTAGGGGGACTAGCGGTTCGTCAGTACTTC.

This sequence joins TRBV12-5 and TRBJ2-2; a possible D gene is TRBD1 (6 bases). The germline gives CDR1 LGHNT, CDR2 FRNRAP. The CDR3 extends over 15 amino acids. V lost 2 bases, J lost 7 bases, and 14 bases lay in between. CDR3 loop: CASGLPTWGRGELFF. The CDR3 DNA follows: TGTGCTAGTGGTTTGCCTACTTGGGGGCGCGGGGAGCTGTTTTTT.

This chain connects TRBV20-1 to TRBJ2-5; 11 bases align to TRBD2. V lost 5 bases and J lost 5; bases outside the gene matches: 7. The CDR3 sequence is 14 residues long. Germline assignment: CDR1 DFQATT and CDR2 SNEGSKA (reference sequence). CDR3 in DNA: TGCAGTGCTGGAAGACTAGCGGGACGGGAGACCCAGTACTTC. Encoded protein: CSAGRLAGRETQYF.

V is TRBV27 and J is TRBJ2-5; TRBD2 agrees at 11 bases. CDR1 and CDR2 from the germline V gene are MNHEY and SMNVEV (reference sequence). This CDR3 contains 15 residues. With 7 bases clipped from V and 5 bases from J, the junction kept 9 bases outside the gene matches. CDR3: CASKIAGGPFETQYF. The DNA for the CDR3 is TGTGCCAGCAAAATAGCGGGAGGGCCTTTCGAGACCCAGTACTTC.

This clonotype was detected ten times or more. This rearrangement joins TRBV19 to TRBJ1-2; 11 nucleotides match TRBD1. This CDR3 has 14 amino acids. Germline CDR1 and CDR2: LNHDA and SQIVND (reference sequence). With 6 bases clipped from V and 4 bases from J, the junction kept 4 bases outside the gene matches. The CDR3 protein is CASRRGQGAYGYTF. CDR3 bases: TGTGCCAGTAGGAGAGGACAGGGGGCCTATGGCTACACCTTC.

This clonotype was detected ten times or more. The chain links TRBV28 to TRBJ1-5; D uncertain. The germline gives CDR1 MDHEN, CDR2 SYDVKM. V shed 5 bases and J shed 5 bases, with 10 bases lying between them. This CDR3 has 13 amino acids. Written as DNA, the CDR3 is TGTGCCAGCAGTCCCAGCGGACATCAGCCCCAGCATTTT. Its translation: CASSPSGHQPQHF.

The chain recombines TRBV9 with TRBJ2-7; 11 bases map to TRBD1. Germline loops: CDR1 SGDLS, CDR2 YYNGEE. The CDR3 has 15 residues. Losses at the gene ends were 2 bases for V and 7 bases for J; bases not matched to a gene: 8. The CDR3 nucleotides are TGTGCCAGCAGCGTGGGGGACAGGGGGTACAATGAGCAGTACTTC. Protein: CASSVGDRGYNEQYF.

This clonotype was detected ten times or more. This sequence joins TRBV4-1 and TRBJ1-2; D remains ambiguous. Germline values: CDR1 MGHRA, CDR2 YSYEKL. The CDR3 runs to 13 residues. Between the trimmed V and J ends, which lost 1 base and 8 bases, there was a span of 11 bases. The CDR3 DNA reads as TGCGCCAGCAGCCAAGTAAACCTTGTGGGCTACACCTTC. This translates into CASSQVNLVGYTF.